This TCR beta chain was identified during a study of blood T cell repertoires in COVID-19. Study at large: The United States, Italy and Spain were the sources of the acute and convalescent COVID-19 samples. PBMCs, B-cell-depleted T cells, or T cells were the source of the cDNA or gDNA that made up the material.

In the original analysis: Amplification from reference gene primers served as the basis for estimated nucleated cell counts. Assay used: immunoSEQ multiplex PCR; TCRdb lists only in-frame clones, some missing. The DNA gave D and trimming, while V, J and clone size come from that table. Among 120,000 to 150,000 clones listed, 80% to 90% were seen once. One Seattle source followed patients from active infection through their disease course. Germline-derived CDR1 and CDR2 are SGHAT and FQDESV (reference sequence). V gave up 5 bases and J gave up 13 bases, with 12 bases separating them. The CDR3 sequence is 11 residues long.

The TCR was taken from a woman aged 60-70 years with COVID-19, enrolled during active disease. Source material: peripheral blood. The chain uses TRBV11-1 and TRBJ2-4, with D tentatively TRBD2 (5 bases). The CDR3 DNA sequence: TGTGCCAGCAGCACCGGGAATACCCAGTACTTC. Translated, it gives CASSTGNTQYF.